This T cell receptor (beta chain) was sequenced in a study of shared clonotypes between healthy human individuals. CD45RA+ naive and CD45RA-negative memory subsets were separated from CD4+ cells. Clones were sequenced by immunoSEQ multiplex PCR, and TCRdb holds only the in-frame ones, with some missing. The sample contains over a million clones, roughly 96% of which appear only once. The CDR3 runs to 16 residues. Remarks on this clone: Its antigen is still unknown.

Study-level results: Naive subsets generally exceeded memory subsets in estimated richness.

Material: naive CD4+ T cells sorted from blood. The subset here: CD45RA+ positively selected. The receptor's source is a man younger than 40 in good health. The chain uses TRBV1 and TRBJ2-3; TRBD1, as called in the table, went unchecked against the DNA. TRBV1 represents a pseudogene. In DNA form, the CDR3 reads TGCACCAGCAGCCAAGATATTAGGGGGCGCACAGATACGCAGTATTTT. Its translation: CTSSQDIRGRTDTQYF.